This TCR beta chain derives from a study of T cell responses to AZD1222 COVID-19 vaccine. Study outcomes and limitations: All repertoire sampling was performed exclusively after the peak T cell response. Baseline seropositives among AZD1222 recipients totaled only five to seven.

About this clone: Its specificity is unknown.

Assay used: immunoSEQ multiplex PCR; TCRdb lists only in-frame clones, some missing. The table records approximately 100,000 clones, approximately 93% of them present only once. The receptor was derived from an adult in good health. The sample was peripheral blood, taken on day 0 of AZD1222 vaccination.

CDR3: CASSQVTQRAYHNEQFF. In nucleotides, the CDR3 is TGTGCCAGCAGCCAAGTTACACAGCGGGCCTATCACAATGAGCAGTTCTTC. The chain combines TRBV3-1 (or the pseudogene TRBV3-2) with TRBJ2-1, with TRBD2 as a possible D gene (6 bases). Germline V gives CDR1 LGHDT, CDR2 YNNKEL (reference sequence). Trimming removed 1 base at V and 5 bases at J, with 18 bases between. This CDR3 comprises 17 residues.